The 16 T cell receptor beta chains presented below share a single source sample, sequenced in a study of spatial heterogeneity in lung cancer (dated by TCRdb to between 2019 and 2020). Points the paper makes about the study in general: The tumor nonsynonymous mutation count correlated with the number of expanded alpha and beta TCRs within the tumor.

The sample's time point, from its label and the paper: sample taken at primary tumor resection. Receptor libraries were prepared by 5' RACE. The listed sequencing device is NextSeq 500. TCRdb reprocessing: public reads trimmed at Q25 with fastp, clones called with MiXCR, in-frame beta chains kept. Merged by CDR3 protein, the rows form single entries marked with the most common genes and DNA. A total of around 10,000 distinct CDR3 sequences appear in this sample, roughly 5.5% of them only once. 24% of the sample is in the top ten clones. Antigens for these TCRs are unknown. Sequenced here: lung tumor tissue, sampled at surgery. The receptors here all came from a female donor with early-stage non-small cell lung cancer.

By share, this clonotype counts as medium-sized. The rearrangement joins TRBV2 to TRBJ2-3; no firm D call. CDR1 and CDR2 from the germline V gene are SNHLY and FYNNEI. The V end was cut by 8 bases, the J end by 3 bases, with 12 bases between. This CDR3 is 13 amino acids long. The CDR3 region has the DNA TGTGCCAGCGGGTGGGCTACTACAGATACGCAGTATTTT. Protein: CASGWATTDTQYF.

This clonotype has a count of ten or more. The chain links TRBV5-1 to TRBJ1-4; D is perhaps TRBD1 (6 bases). The CDR3 is 14 residues long. The germline V gene has CDR1 SGHRS and CDR2 YFSETQ. Trimming took 2 bases from V and 3 from J, leaving 8 bases between them. Here the CDR3 DNA reads TGCGCCAGCAGCTTCGACAGGTCTAATGAAAAACTGTTTTTT. It codes for CASSFDRSNEKLFF. The complete variable domain, with remaining parts taken from reference TRBV5-1 and TRBJ1-4, reads KAGVTQTPRYLIKTRGQQVTLSCSPISGHRSVSWYQQTPGQGLQFLFEYFSETQRNKGNFPGRFSGRQFSNSRSEMNVSTLELGDSALYLCASSFDRSNEKLFFGSGTQLSVL.

This clonotype was seen many times. The chain couples TRBV12-3 or TRBV12-4 to TRBJ1-3, with a tentative D call TRBD1 (5 bases). V lost 8 bases to trimming and J lost 4 bases, with 18 bases between them. The CDR3 extends over 15 amino acids. CDR3 nucleotides: TGTGCCAGCGGCCGGGGCGGCCTGGAGGGAAACACCATATATTTT. Translation gives CASGRGGLEGNTIYF.

The table lists this clonotype with many counts. The chain combines TRBV5-1 with TRBJ2-7, with 9 bases matching TRBD2. The trim removed 7 bases at V and 2 bases at J, leaving 4 bases unmatched. Germline CDR1 SGHRS, CDR2 YFSETQ. CDR3 size: 13 residues. This chain's CDR3 is CASATSGTYEQYF. The CDR3 DNA follows: TGCGCCAGCGCGACTAGCGGTACCTACGAGCAGTACTTC.

This clonotype was detected ten times or more. The chain joins TRBV6-5 to TRBJ1-2, with D perhaps TRBD1 (5 bases). The germline gives CDR1 MNHEY, CDR2 SVGAGI. V was clipped by 6 bases and J by 3 bases, with 11 bases between them. CDR3 length: 13 amino acids. CDR3 residues: CASSPGGYYGYTF. In DNA form, the CDR3 reads TGTGCCAGCAGCCCCGGGGGTTACTATGGCTACACCTTC.

Ten or more counts support this clonotype. This sequence joins TRBV20-1 and TRBJ2-3; no clear D. Germline V CDR1 and CDR2: DFQATT, SNEGSKA (reference sequence). The CDR3 sequence is 15 residues long. V was cut by 3 bases and J by 3 bases, with 16 bases left in between. The DNA for the CDR3 is TGCAGTGCTAGCTCGGAAGGCGCGAGAACAGATACGCAGTATTTT. This codes for CSASSEGARTDTQYF.

The CDR3 here is CASSYGTPRELFF. CDR3 nucleotide sequence: TGTGCCAGCAGCTACGGGACCCCGCGGGAGCTGTTTTTT. J is TRBJ2-2 and V is TRBV7-8; D could derive from TRBD1 or TRBD2 (5 bases each). The CDR3 runs 13 residues. V lost 4 bases and J lost 9, with 12 bases in between. The V gene's germline CDR1 is SGHVS and CDR2 FQNEAQ.

This clonotype was observed at least ten times. The rearrangement uses TRBV6-1 and TRBJ1-1; 8 bases are shared with TRBD1. V dropped 3 bases and J dropped 3; count of bases not matched to a gene: 6. The V gene's germline CDR1 is MNHNS and CDR2 SASEGT. The CDR3 sequence is 15 residues long. The CDR3 DNA reads as TGTGCCAGCAGTGAGGGACAGGAATGGCACACTGAAGCTTTCTTT. This translates into CASSEGQEWHTEAFF.

This clonotype was seen at least ten times. The chain links TRBV9 to TRBJ1-3; D is unclear. The length of the CDR3 is 14 residues. CDR1 and CDR2 (germline): SGDLS, YYNGEE. Deletions cut 4 bases from V and 4 bases from J, with 12 bases between. CDR3 region: CASSPRQQGNTIYF. The CDR3 nucleotides are TGTGCCAGCAGCCCGCGGCAGCAAGGAAACACCATATATTTT.

V and J are TRBV29-1 and TRBJ2-7; D might be TRBD2 (6 bases). The V end lost 6 bases, the J end lost 0 bases, and 12 bases lay between the germline ends. From germline, CDR1 is SQVTM and CDR2 ANQGSEA. This CDR3 comprises 13 residues. CDR3 bases: TGCAGCGTCGTTACCGGGGGCTCCTACGAGCAGTACTTC. Its protein product is CSVVTGGSYEQYF.

This clonotype was counted many times. The chain joins TRBV10-3 to TRBJ2-5; D assignment may be TRBD1 or TRBD2 (5 bases each). Trimming took off 4 bases at V and 3 bases at J, with 9 bases between the two ends. In germline, CDR1 is ENHRY, CDR2 SYGVKD. This CDR3 has 13 amino acids. The CDR3 DNA reads as TGTGCCATCAGTGCAGGGAGAGAAGAGACCCAGTACTTC. It encodes CAISAGREETQYF.

This clonotype was counted between two and nine times. The J gene is TRBJ1-1, the V gene TRBV27; D might be TRBD1 (5 bases). Germline CDR1 MNHEY, CDR2 SMNVEV (reference sequence). The CDR3 runs 12 residues. V gave up 6 bases and J gave up 5 bases, with 10 bases separating them. The CDR3 here is CASSQGGTEAFF. CDR3 nucleotides: TGTGCCAGCAGCCAGGGAGGGACTGAAGCTTTCTTT.

The table lists this clonotype with many counts. V is TRBV4-3 and J is TRBJ1-6; weak D call: TRBD1 (5 bases). Trimming cost V 0 bases and J 9 bases, with 12 bases left between them. Per germline, CDR1 LGHNA and CDR2 YSLEER. This CDR3 is built from 15 residues. The CDR3 nucleotides are TGCGCCAGCAGCCAAGATCAGCAGGGTGGTTCACCCCTCCACTTT. Translated: CASSQDQQGGSPLHF.

This clonotype has a count of ten or more. The J gene is TRBJ1-6, the V gene TRBV20-1; 7 positions agree with TRBD1. CDR1 is DFQATT and CDR2 is SNEGSKA in the germline V gene (reference sequence). J gave up 7 bases and V 6 bases, and 12 bases lay outside the gene matches. The CDR3 covers 15 residues. CDR3 region: CSARSTGQLNSPLHF. The CDR3 DNA follows: TGCAGTGCCCGGAGTACGGGACAGTTAAATTCACCCCTCCACTTT.

The chain joins TRBV28 to TRBJ2-4; D not resolved. V shed 7 bases and J shed 0 bases, with 10 bases lying between them. The germline CDR1 and CDR2 sequences are MDHEN and SYDVKM. The CDR3 length is 14 residues. CDR3 sequence: CASTRALAKNIQYF. The DNA of the CDR3 is TGTGCCAGCACCCGAGCTCTAGCCAAAAACATTCAGTACTTC.

The CDR3 region has the DNA TGCGCCAGCAGCCCCACCGGGACTAGGGCTTTGGATACGCAGTATTTT. This translates into CASSPTGTRALDTQYF. The chain joins TRBV5-1 to TRBJ2-3; 8 bases are shared with TRBD2. Germline CDR1 and CDR2: SGHRS and YFSETQ. The CDR3 runs to 16 residues. Germline trimming cut 4 bases from V and 6 bases from J; bases unmatched to any gene: 13.